This T cell receptor (beta chain) was obtained from a study of CD8+ T cells in alopecia areata. cDNA prepared by RNA extraction and subsequent reverse transcription served as the template for sequencing. Assay: immunoSEQ multiplex PCR; the TCRdb copy retains only in-frame clones and omits some. Seen here are 210,000 or so clones, around 66% observed once, and the top ten hold roughly 1.2%. Specified treatment: oral pan-JAK inhibitor, 5-10 mg twice daily. The sequenced sample was CD4+ T cells sorted from blood, obtained around week 46, from a patient treated with tofacitinib. The source is a human donor with alopecia areata.

The CDR3 nucleotides are TGCAGCGTCACTACAGGGGTCTACGAGCAGTACTTC. It encodes CSVTTGVYEQYF. The rearrangement joins TRBV29-1 to TRBJ2-7, with 7 bases identical to TRBD1. In germline, CDR1 is SQVTM, CDR2 ANQGSEA. There are 12 residues in the CDR3. Trimming cost V 6 bases and J 3 bases; bases outside gene matches: 5.